This T cell receptor beta chain was documented in a study of human versus mouse CDR3 diversity and MHC coevolution listed by TCRdb under 2017. As for the study more broadly: The immunoSEQ assay was reported to detect one in 200,000 T cells and to minimize multiplex PCR amplification bias. Three healthy volunteer blood donors made up the human cohort, with one aged 30 to 40, one aged 40 to 50 and one aged 60 to 70 at collection. Human naive CD4 T cell repertoires were used as a reference for TCR selection on multiple MHC II alleles and were compared with human-TCR-locus transgenic mice carrying single MHC II. Across the mouse and human samples, each sample yielded between 0.6 x 10^7 and 1.6 x 10^7 valid reads. Beyond this particular receptor, the publication reports: According to iCHAO1 estimates, humans had the largest TCR beta repertoire, around 1.7 million clonotypes, which was attributed likely to selection by multiple MHC II molecules. Two of the three human donors showed the lowest clonal inequality scores among all compared groups. On average, humans had more CDR3 deletions and insertions than mice did, pointing to greater exonuclease and TdT activity. Repertoire diversity was not considered directly comparable between humans and mice because human T cells were selected on more than 5 MHC II alleles.

Points on this clone: What antigen it recognizes has not been identified. Qualities for individual bases were not recorded, and no much larger clone is one base off.

Fluorescence-activated cell sorting was used to pull naive CD4 T cells, meaning cells that were CD45RO-negative and CD62L-positive, out of the PBMCs. Around 50 ml of fresh peripheral blood was drawn per donor, and PBMCs were isolated by Ficoll density centrifugation. Sorting was performed on a FACSAria III instrument, with purity above 85% for all samples. The QIAGEN blood and tissue kit was used to extract genomic DNA from the sorted cells, and that DNA was then quantified on a NanoDrop 1000. Deep sequencing and quantification of TCR alpha and beta chains were performed on the immunoSEQ platform by multiplex PCR of genomic DNA. Concerning the study's data processing: IMGT gene and region definitions were used for annotation of the TCR sequences. Out-of-frame rearrangements served as a stand-in for the preselection repertoire and were compared with in-frame clonotypes. The iCHAO1 estimator supplied with the immunoSEQ platform was used to estimate repertoire size. A Gini index, which is based on the Lorenz curve, was applied to in-frame amino acid clonotypes to measure clonal inequality. Shared clonotypes were counted with the intersect function of the R package tcR, and similarity was scored with the Jaccard index. The R prcomp function was used without normalization to run principal component analysis of V, J and V-J usage frequencies. The table was pulled from immuneACCESS by TCRdb, which kept in-frame rearrangements only. Such tables lose some clones; where checked, under half of the loss comes from unresolved V genes, and the rest has no known cause. For V, J and clone size, that table is used; D and trimming come from the DNA. The sample profile shows tens of thousands of clones; 80% to 95% of them were found once. Roughly 0.15% of the sample is held by the ten biggest clonotypes.

As encoded in the germline V gene (reference sequence), CDR1 is LNHDA while CDR2 is SQIVND. The CDR3 spans 15 residues, from the cysteine through the phenylalanine. Kept here is only the CDR3 DNA, which spans 45 bases and is read in frame from base 1. Trimming removed 5 bases from V and 0 bases from J, leaving 14 bases between the germline ends. The chain was built from TRBV19 and TRBJ2-7; TRBD2 might be the D gene, on 5 matching bases. Sequenced input: naive CD4+ T cells from blood. The cell subset or site label corresponds to: CD45RO-negative CD62L-positive naive CD4 T cells. This sequence originates from a person aged 30 to 70 in good health. The CDR3 region: CASSFERTRSYEQYF. The bases read TGTGCCAGTAGTTTCGAGCGGACCCGCTCCTACGAGCAGTACTTC.